This T cell receptor (beta chain) came from a study of T-cell reconstitution after alpha-beta-depleted transplantation in children listed by TCRdb under 2016. Regarding the research as a whole: T-cell immune reconstitution after TCRalphabeta/CD19-depleted allogeneic hematopoietic cell transplantation in children was quantitatively tracked in the study by means of TCR repertoire profiling.

The library relied on PCR. Sequencing was performed on an Illumina HiSeq 2500. TCR library preparation used molecular barcoding, with unique molecular identifiers applied to normalize quantification of the TCRbeta repertoire. TCRdb reprocessing: public reads trimmed at Q25 with fastp, clones called with MiXCR, in-frame beta chains kept. Each CDR3 protein appears once, grouped with its most common genes and DNA. This sample gives 350,000 to 450,000 distinct CDR3 sequences in total; 10% to 15% of them show up just once. The ten largest clones add up to roughly 4.5% of the sample. Worth noting for this clonotype: The antigen this receptor binds is unknown. No base quality values were provided; no much bigger clone lies one nucleotide off.

The CDR3 runs 12 amino acids, cysteine and phenylalanine included. Here the CDR3 DNA is all that survives: 36 bases in frame from base 1. The germline V gene yields SNHLY for CDR1 and FYNNEI for CDR2. V is cut by 1 base and J by 8 bases, and the space between the germline ends is 6 bases. The material was PBMCs, obtained from the stem cell graft. The TCR sequence derives from a human donor who donated a stem cell graft to a child with Fanconi anemia. This sequence uses TRBV2 and TRBJ1-5; the D gene cannot be resolved reliably. Here is the DNA: TGTGCCAGCAGTGAAGTCTGTAAGCCCCAGCATTTT. Its coded protein is CASSEVCKPQHF.